These 8 T cell receptor beta chains were sequenced from one sample in a study of T-cell memory formation after mild COVID-19. TCRdb fed the 5' RACE reads into MiXCR, producing one record per CDR3 protein. The table has under 300,000 distinct CDR3 sequences, roughly 18% seen once. Specimen: PBMCs or a T cell subset sorted from them (not recorded which). All receptors come from a man younger than 35 who had mild COVID-19 (a few samples of this study predate the infection). Cell type and time point are not known.

The chain links TRBV12-3 or TRBV12-4 to TRBJ2-7, with D possibly matching TRBD2 (7 bases). V was clipped by 3 bases and J by 5 bases, with 11 bases between them. This CDR3 has 13 amino acids. The CDR3 sequence: CASSFWGGHEQYF. The CDR3 region has the DNA TGTGCCAGCAGTTTTTGGGGGGGGCACGAGCAGTACTTC.

The table lists this clonotype with a few counts. The rearrangement links TRBV20-1 to TRBJ2-1; D tentatively fits TRBD1 or TRBD2 (5 bases each). This CDR3 is 10 amino acids long. Germline-derived CDR1 and CDR2 are DFQATT and SNEGSKA (reference sequence). As DNA, the CDR3 is TGCAGGACCGGGGCCAGTGAGCAGTTCTTC. It translates to CRTGASEQFF.

The chain employs TRBV4-1 and TRBJ2-5; TRBD2 aligns across 9 bases. With V trimmed by 7 bases and J by 4 bases, 28 bases remained unmatched. Germline lookup yields CDR1 MGHRA and CDR2 YSYEKL. There are 21 residues in the CDR3. CDR3 residues: CASTAKFYTRGGALGPETQYF. The CDR3 DNA is TGCGCCAGCACCGCGAAATTTTACACACGCGGGGGGGCCTTGGGTCCAGAGACCCAGTACTTC.

This clonotype was counted only a few times. For the CDR3, the DNA is TGCAGTGCTAGAGGGGGTGGAGTAGCTTTCTTT. It codes for CSARGGGVAFF. The V call is TRBV20-1, the J call TRBJ1-1; D is unresolved. V was shortened by 1 base and J by 10 bases, with 10 bases between the two germline ends. The CDR3 length is 11 residues. Germline CDR1 and CDR2: DFQATT and SNEGSKA (reference sequence).

There are a few counts of this clonotype. J is TRBJ2-5 and V is TRBV20-1; D is possibly TRBD1 (6 bases). Trimming pared 2 bases from V and 2 bases from J, leaving 15 bases between. The CDR3 has 15 residues. Per the germline V gene, CDR1 is DFQATT and CDR2 is SNEGSKA (reference sequence). The CDR3 DNA reads as TGCAGTGCTAGACGTCAGGGGATTGGGCAAGAGACCCAGTACTTC. It specifies CSARRQGIGQETQYF.

This sequence joins TRBV2 and TRBJ2-7; no clear D. There are 10 residues in the CDR3. Germline lookup yields CDR1 SNHLY and CDR2 FYNNEI. Trimming left V 5 bases short and J 7 bases short, with 6 bases between. The CDR3: CASSYMEQYV. The CDR3 DNA reads TGTGCCAGCAGTTACATGGAGCAGTACGTC.

This chain connects TRBV5-1 to TRBJ1-6; the match to TRBD1 covers 9 bases. Trimming at V came to 0 bases and at J to 4 bases, leaving 2 bases not matched to a gene. Germline lookup yields CDR1 SGHRS and CDR2 YFSETQ. The CDR3 runs to 16 residues. The CDR3 DNA is TGCGCCAGCAGCTTGGACGGGACAGGGTATAATTCACCCCTCCACTTT. This codes for CASSLDGTGYNSPLHF.

The rearrangement links TRBV3-1 to TRBJ1-3; TRBD1 aligns across 9 bases. V lost 3 bases and J lost 3; bases outside the gene matches: 6. Germline V lookup: CDR1 LGHDT, CDR2 YNNKEL (reference sequence). The CDR3 covers 16 residues. Here the CDR3 reads CASSHQADRGGNTIYF. CDR3 DNA: TGTGCCAGCAGCCACCAAGCGGACAGGGGTGGAAACACCATATATTTT.